The TCR beta chain described here comes from a study of T cells in localized non-small cell lung cancer. This clone was detected a few times. The antigen is not known. Only in-frame clones appear in the TCRdb table, and some are missing; sequencing was by immunoSEQ multiplex PCR. The repertoire has about 70,000 clones, approximately 87% of them found once; the top ten carry 20% to 25%. Study findings and constraints: Researchers found a median 57 of the top 100 tumor clones in adjacent lung. Higher blood T cell density tracked longer overall survival.

This CDR3 region has 13 residues. The germline gives CDR1 MGHRA, CDR2 YSYEKL. The V end lost 4 bases, the J end lost 7 bases, and 11 bases lay between the germline ends. V gene TRBV4-1 combines with J gene TRBJ1-3; no clear D. The sample in question was peripheral blood, obtained before any cancer treatment. The sequence derives from a male donor aged 60 or older with stage III squamous cell lung carcinoma. As DNA, the CDR3 is TGCGCCAGCAGCCTGCAAACCGAGAACACCATATATTTT. This codes for CASSLQTENTIYF.